The clone carrying this T cell receptor beta chain was counted ten times or more. The antigen is not known. Time point: patch test 3, about 24 weeks after DPC sensitization. Treatment here: therapeutic diphenylcyclopropenone sensitization with weekly scalp DPC. This record comes from a study of human T cells and chemical hapten exposure. Findings and limits, study-wide: Donors' alopecia may make their immune response differ from healthy people's. PT1 expanded TCR numbers rose with patch test score.

TCRdb reprocessed the RACE reads via MiXCR and lists one record per CDR3 protein. The sample consists of some 30,000 distinct CDR3 sequences, more than 5% of them appearing once. The specimen comprised whole blood, sampled in connection with sensitization to the hapten diphenylcyclopropenone (DPC). The sequence came from a young man with alopecia areata. Some clones in this sample may be carry-over from other donors' samples.

CDR3: CASSPTLGSSPLHF. CDR3 nucleotide sequence: TGTGCCAGCAGTCCCACGTTGGGGTCTTCACCCCTCCACTTT. V and J are TRBV12-3 or TRBV12-4 and TRBJ1-6; D gene unclear. The V end was cut by 5 bases, the J end by 9 bases, with 14 bases between. The CDR3 covers 14 residues.